These T cell receptor beta chains were read from a single sample in a study of T cell responses to AZD1222 COVID-19 vaccine. Produced via immunoSEQ multiplex PCR; TCRdb's table is partial and in-frame only. The data contain about 72,000 clones, 75% to 90% of them seen just once; the ten biggest clones take up less than 3%. This specimen was peripheral blood, taken on day 0 of AZD1222 vaccination. The source is an adult in good health. CDR3s include the opening cysteine and the closing phenylalanine or tryptophan. A D gene is named only where the DNA matches it firmly. For some rows the clone size is stated as once, few or many, or as a class when expanded; others skip it.

d_gene	abundance	j_gene	v_gene	len	CDR3nt	CDR3aa
-	-	TRBJ2-7	TRBV5-4	13	TGTGCCAGCAGTTCCGGGGTCGGGGAGTCGCAGTACTTC	CASSSGVGESQYF
TRBD1	-	TRBJ2-7	TRBV30	14	TGTGCCTGGAGTCTAGGGACAGCGCACTACGAGCAGTACTTC	CAWSLGTAHYEQYF
TRBD1	-	TRBJ1-2	TRBV28	19	TGTGCCAGCAGAACAAGGGAAGGGGGCAGGGCCGGAGTCAACTATGGCTACACCTTC	CASRTREGGRAGVNYGYTF
-	-	TRBJ1-6	TRBV21-1	15	TGTGCCAGCAGCAAAAGGGACAGGGAAACTTCACCCCTCCACTTT	CASSKRDRETSPLHF
TRBD1	once	TRBJ1-2	TRBV9	14	TGTGCCAGCAGCGCCCTACAGGGGGCTCGGGGCTACACCTTC	CASSALQGARGYTF
-	-	TRBJ1-3	TRBV7-2	16	TGTGCCAGCAGCGCAGGAAGGGTTTCAGGTGGAAACACCATATATTTT	CASSAGRVSGGNTIYF
-	-	TRBJ1-6	TRBV2	15	TGTGCCAGCACCCCCTCTGACACGGCGAATTCACCCCTCCACTTT	CASTPSDTANSPLHF
-	few	TRBJ2-1	TRBV12-3/TRBV12-4	11	TGTGCCAGCACCAAAGGGGATGAGCAGTTCTTC	CASTKGDEQFF
-	few	TRBJ1-3	TRBV4-2	14	TGTGCCAGCAGGGGGAGCTACTCTGGAAACACCATATATTTT	CASRGSYSGNTIYF
-	-	TRBJ2-1	TRBV14	14	TGTGCCAGCAGCCAAGGCAGGGGAGGGAATGAGCAGTTCTTC	CASSQGRGGNEQFF
TRBD1	-	TRBJ2-5	TRBV5-1	14	TGCGCCAGCAGCCCCCGGACAGGGATGGAGACCCAGTACTTC	CASSPRTGMETQYF
-	-	TRBJ1-1	TRBV6-2/TRBV6-3	13	TGTGCCAGCAGTTACGATGGACAGACTAAAGCTTTCTTT	CASSYDGQTKAFF
TRBD1	-	TRBJ2-5	TRBV28	17	TGTGCCAGCAGTTCCTACCCTCGGGACAGGGTCTTCGAGACCCAGTACTTC	CASSSYPRDRVFETQYF
-	-	TRBJ2-2	TRBV7-3	14	TGTGCCAGCAGTGGTCAGCCCAACACCGGGGAGCTGTTTTTT	CASSGQPNTGELFF
TRBD1	-	TRBJ1-2	TRBV6-2/TRBV6-3	13	TGTGCCAGCAGTTTACAGGGGAGCTATGGCTACACCTTC	CASSLQGSYGYTF
TRBD1	-	TRBJ2-2	TRBV15	15	TGTGCCACCAGCAAGGGACAGGGGGCGACCGGGGAGCTGTTTTTT	CATSKGQGATGELFF
-	few	TRBJ2-1	TRBV10-3	13	TGTGCCCTGAGCCGGGGGAACTACAATGAGCAGTTCTTC	CALSRGNYNEQFF
TRBD1	once	TRBJ1-5	TRBV28	17	TGTGCCAGCAGGGCTCCCAGGGGGCCTGTGAGCAATCAGCCCCAGCATTTT	CASRAPRGPVSNQPQHF
-	-	TRBJ1-5	TRBV2	15	TGTGCCAGCAGTGAAGCGCGGGGGGCCGGGCAGCCCCAGCATTTT	CASSEARGAGQPQHF
-	few	TRBJ2-3	TRBV7-2	15	TGTGCCAGCAGCTTAGCGGGGGGGCTGGCAGATACGCAGTATTTT	CASSLAGGLADTQYF
-	-	TRBJ2-5	TRBV27	13	TGTGCCAGCAGTTCCCGTTGGCAAGAGACCCAGTACTTC	CASSSRWQETQYF
-	few	TRBJ1-6	TRBV4-1	15	TGCGCCAGCAGCCAAGATAGAAACAGTTATTCACCCCTCCACTTT	CASSQDRNSYSPLHF
TRBD1	-	TRBJ2-6	TRBV19	17	TGTGCCAGTAGTCCCGACCCAACAGGGGCTGGGGCCAACGTCCTGACTTTC	CASSPDPTGAGANVLTF
TRBD1	-	TRBJ1-3	TRBV27	15	TGTGCCAGCAGTCGGACCACAGGGGGGGGAAACACCATATATTTT	CASSRTTGGGNTIYF
-	-	TRBJ1-6	TRBV4-1	13	TGCGCCAGCAGCCAGACCGGGTATTCACCCCTCCACTTT	CASSQTGYSPLHF
-	-	TRBJ2-2	TRBV7-8	17	TGTGCCAGCAGCTTAGCGGGGGGGCGGAAGAACACCGGGGAGCTGTTTTTT	CASSLAGGRKNTGELFF
-	-	TRBJ1-1	TRBV12-3/TRBV12-4	13	TGTGCCAGCAGGACTACAGGGTTAACTGAAGCTTTCTTT	CASRTTGLTEAFF
TRBD2	-	TRBJ2-7	TRBV7-2	14	TGTGCCAGCAGCTTATCAGCGGGAGACTACGAGCAGTACTTC	CASSLSAGDYEQYF
TRBD1	once	TRBJ2-7	TRBV7-9	15	TGTGCCAGCAGTCCAAAGGACAGGGTAAACTACGAGCAGTACTTC	CASSPKDRVNYEQYF
-	-	TRBJ2-4	TRBV24-1	18	TGTGCCACCAGTGGCCCCGGAAGGGAGGATATAGGCAAAAACATTCAGTACTTC	CATSGPGREDIGKNIQYF
-	-	TRBJ1-6	TRBV30	14	TGTGCCTGGAGAATAACCGACAATAGTTCACCCCTCCACTTT	CAWRITDNSSPLHF
TRBD1	-	TRBJ2-7	TRBV10-3	14	TGTGCCATCAGTGGCGGGACAGGCTCCTACGAGCAGTACTTC	CAISGGTGSYEQYF
-	-	TRBJ2-3	TRBV27	16	TGTGCCAGCAGTTACCGTCGGCTGGCTAGCACAGATACGCAGTATTTT	CASSYRRLASTDTQYF
-	once	TRBJ1-5	TRBV27	15	TGTGCCAGCAGTCTCCAGGGATGGGGCAATCAGCCCCAGCATTTT	CASSLQGWGNQPQHF
-	once	TRBJ1-1	TRBV10-3	12	TGTGCCATCAGAGGGGTCCACACTGAAGCTTTCTTT	CAIRGVHTEAFF
TRBD2	few	TRBJ2-5	TRBV19	13	TGTGCCACATCTAGCGGGGGGCGGGAGACCCAGTACTTC	CATSSGGRETQYF
TRBD1	-	TRBJ1-2	TRBV5-4	14	TGTGCCAGCAGCTACCGACAGGGGACTGATGGCTACACCTTC	CASSYRQGTDGYTF
-	-	TRBJ2-5	TRBV11-1	12	TGTGCCAGCAGCTTTCCCCTTGAGACCCAGTACTTC	CASSFPLETQYF
-	-	TRBJ2-3	TRBV10-1	15	TGCGCCAGCGGAGATGCAGGGGCTACCACAGATACGCAGTATTTT	CASGDAGATTDTQYF
-	-	TRBJ2-7	TRBV30	12	TGTGCGGGAGGGGGCCGCGACTACGAGCAGTACTTC	CAGGGRDYEQYF
-	-	TRBJ1-4	TRBV28	14	TGTGCCAGCAGTGTCACAGGGAGCGATGAAAAACTGTTTTTT	CASSVTGSDEKLFF
TRBD1	-	TRBJ1-5	TRBV28	15	TGTGCCAGCAGTTCGGGACAGGGCAACAGCCAGCCCCAGCATTTT	CASSSGQGNSQPQHF
TRBD2	-	TRBJ2-7	TRBV4-2	17	TGTGCCAGCAGCCGCATCCCGGGACTAGCGGGGGCCTACGAGCAGTACTTC	CASSRIPGLAGAYEQYF
-	-	TRBJ2-7	TRBV6-4	13	TGTGCCATCACCGGGACAAGTGACTACGAGCAGTACTTC	CAITGTSDYEQYF
TRBD2	-	TRBJ2-3	TRBV13	17	TGTGCCAGCAGCTTTTCCCATAGCGGGGGAGGCACAGATACGCAGTATTTT	CASSFSHSGGGTDTQYF
TRBD1	-	TRBJ2-2	TRBV2	15	TGTGCCAGCAGTGAAGGACAGGGAAACACCGGGGAGCTGTTTTTT	CASSEGQGNTGELFF
TRBD1	once	TRBJ1-6	TRBV19	14	TGTGCCAGTAGTACGACAGGGGTAGGTTCACCCCTCCACTTT	CASSTTGVGSPLHF